Listed below are T cell receptor beta chains from one sample, sequenced in a study of shared clonotypes between healthy human individuals. TCRdb's table, derived via immunoSEQ multiplex PCR, lists solely in-frame clones and lacks some. This table has some 600,000 clones, 96% appearing once. The sample taken for sequencing was naive CD8+ T cells sorted from blood. These receptors all stem from a woman in her twenties or thirties in good health. Both conserved end residues are part of each CDR3.

V gene: TRBV10-3; CDR3 protein: CAIGGSSYNEQFF
V gene: TRBV27; CDR3 protein: CASSTLAFDEQFF
V gene: TRBV27; CDR3 protein: CASLPVGGINQPQHF
V gene: TRBV13; CDR3 protein: CASSLGLATGELFF
V gene: TRBV29-1; CDR3 protein: CSVGYAGGYNEQFF
V gene: TRBV28; CDR3 protein: CASDLSQGADADTQYF
V gene: TRBV19; CDR3 protein: CASSPQQGFGSPLHF
V gene: TRBV6-5; CDR3 protein: CASSPWTGGGEKLFF
V gene: TRBV2; CDR3 protein: CASSGVTKGMGNQPQHF
V gene: TRBV5-6; CDR3 protein: CASSFGGPSDTQYF
V gene: TRBV10-1; CDR3 protein: CASSVWSGEETQYF
V gene: TRBV19; CDR3 protein: CASSIGQFTGELFF
V gene: TRBV9; CDR3 protein: CASSAQRTDNTQYF
V gene: TRBV29-1; CDR3 protein: CSATGSNYGYTF
V gene: TRBV28; CDR3 protein: CASSLAGGPETQYF
V gene: TRBV7-9; CDR3 protein: CASSLPGTANYGYTF
V gene: TRBV5-1; CDR3 protein: CASSLWDSPDTQYF
V gene: TRBV27; CDR3 protein: CASSSGRYAKNIQYF
V gene: TRBV5-1; CDR3 protein: CASSLLGRGQETQYF
V gene: TRBV6-9; CDR3 protein: CASTPSSSGEQFF
V gene: TRBV6-6; CDR3 protein: CASSTWTDNTGELFF
V gene: TRBV19; CDR3 protein: CASSPLVGFVQYF
V gene: TRBV30; CDR3 protein: CAWSVGVGMNTEAFF
V gene: TRBV10-3; CDR3 protein: CAISGTGGDQTQYF
V gene: TRBV6-1; CDR3 protein: CASSVRTYHTYEQYF
V gene: TRBV5-1; CDR3 protein: CASSLGRNYEQYF
V gene: TRBV30; CDR3 protein: CAWSVQVAGEQYF
V gene: TRBV7-9; CDR3 protein: CASSSSLAGASTDTQYF
V gene: TRBV7-9; CDR3 protein: CASSFLTGRGTQYF
V gene: TRBV30; CDR3 protein: CAWSVGTVNTGELFF
V gene: TRBV2; CDR3 protein: CASSEAVSPLSSGNTIYF
V gene: TRBV28; CDR3 protein: CASSLSLGGWTEAFF
V gene: TRBV7-8; CDR3 protein: CASRSARPSGANVLTF
V gene: TRBV5-8; CDR3 protein: CASSVGSLSYNEQFF
V gene: TRBV16; CDR3 protein: CASSQLGIRKGAYQPQHF
V gene: TRBV7-9; CDR3 protein: CASRVSGSHEQYF
V gene: TRBV5-5; CDR3 protein: CASSLGAYEQYF
V gene: TRBV6-6; CDR3 protein: CASSRISGTAEAFF
V gene: TRBV27; CDR3 protein: CASSLSSSSALFDEQYF
V gene: TRBV14; CDR3 protein: CASSQDPGTGLGEQYF
V gene: TRBV7-9; CDR3 protein: CASSPSAGPYEQYF
V gene: TRBV15; CDR3 protein: CATSRGRTGVAQPQHF
V gene: TRBV11-2; CDR3 protein: CASSGSPGLAGAVFF
V gene: TRBV27; CDR3 protein: CASSIRGQGFYNEQFF
V gene: TRBV2; CDR3 protein: CASSETAGANTGELFF
V gene: TRBV29-1; CDR3 protein: CSVEGGDSYEQYF
V gene: TRBV13; CDR3 protein: CASSLGAGGGNKNTEAFF
V gene: TRBV28; CDR3 protein: CASSLGQGQPQHF
V gene: TRBV7-9; CDR3 protein: CASSLVVGAEQFF
V gene: TRBV28; CDR3 protein: CASRWLEERDSSGNQPQHF
V gene: TRBV2; CDR3 protein: CASSFGQAEKLFF